The subject of this entry is one T cell receptor (beta chain). At least ten counts were recorded for this clonotype. Its antigen specificity is not known. No base quality values were provided; no much bigger clone lies one nucleotide off. The sample originates from a study of CD8 T cells in ankylosing spondylitis (dated by TCRdb to 2017 to 2019). Notes on the research overall: To find TCR variants linked to disease, the study profiled T cell receptor beta repertoires in ankylosing spondylitis patients and healthy donors. The full study cohort was made up of 25 ankylosing spondylitis patients and around 100 healthy donors. Peripheral blood was sampled, and synovial fluid was additionally collected from ankylosing spondylitis patients.

The sample was run on an Illumina HiSeq 2500. TCR beta libraries were prepared by quantitative 5'-RACE with molecular barcodes. The authors' analysis ran thus. To identify disease-linked TCR variants, a new computational method was used, one built on a probabilistic model of VDJ rearrangement. The public reads were quality trimmed at Q25 with fastp and then assembled into clones with MiXCR by TCRdb, keeping productive beta chains. For every CDR3 protein sequence, its rows merge into one entry that carries the most common genes and DNA. TCRdb's processing, not the study's, gives the V and J calls here. A total of roughly 490,000 distinct CDR3 sequences appear in this sample, approximately 5.3% of them only once. The ten most abundant clones make up roughly 3.3% of the sample. From the germline V gene (reference sequence), CDR1 is DFQATT and CDR2 is SNEGSKA. The CDR3 measures 15 amino acids from cysteine to phenylalanine. Solely the CDR3 DNA is kept, with 45 bases framed from the first base. Trimmed from V: 6 bases; trimmed from J: 6 bases; junction bases lacking a gene match: 12.

General findings and caveats noted by the study authors: According to the report, matched synovial fluid samples from ankylosing spondylitis patients were significantly enriched for the disease-linked clones. A TCR beta motif of several highly homologous amino acid variants appeared characteristic of blood from ankylosing spondylitis patients. The disease-linked clones showed a CD8+ phenotype and occurred at relatively low frequencies in peripheral blood. Some motif variants had previously been reported in the synovial fluid and blood of reactive arthritis patients, which suggests shared mechanisms of disease initiation.

This TCR was sampled from a male donor with ankylosing spondylitis. The chain couples TRBV20-1 to TRBJ1-5, with 9 bases aligning to TRBD1. Sequencing was performed on blood, either unsorted or a sorted T cell fraction (not recorded which). The CDR3 protein sequence reads: CSAPTGGASGQPQHF. The nucleotide sequence is TGCAGTGCCCCCACAGGGGGCGCATCGGGTCAGCCCCAGCATTTT.